The 21 T cell receptor beta chains reported below all come from one sample, sequenced in a study of T cells in tuberculosis. The protocol was immunoSEQ multiplex PCR, while the TCRdb copy is restricted to in-frame clones and leaves out a portion. The table has tens of thousands of clones, approximately 90% seen once. Thawed, overnight-rested PBMC were stained with GMM-loaded CD1B tetramer, viability dye and anti-CD3, then sorted. C32 glucose monomycolate from Rhodococcus equi was loaded onto the CD1B tetramers. Sequences were obtained from CD1b-GMM tetramer-negative cells sorted from PBMCs. These receptors were obtained from an adult woman with latent tuberculosis.

J is TRBJ2-7 and V is TRBV2; possibly TRBD2 for D (7 bases). Deletions cut 6 bases from V and 9 bases from J, with 18 bases between. Germline V gives CDR1 SNHLY, CDR2 FYNNEI. The CDR3 loop spans 13 amino acids. This CDR3 is CASSVAGEGGQYV. CDR3 bases: TGTGCCAGCAGCGTAGCAGGGGAGGGCGGGCAGTACGTC.

The rearrangement links TRBV2 to TRBJ2-1; 13 nucleotides align to TRBD2. The CDR3 sequence is 17 residues long. From germline, CDR1 is SNHLY and CDR2 FYNNEI. The junction had 9 bases not matched to a gene; V was cut back by 5 bases and J by 5 bases. The CDR3 sequence is CASSPTSGGVINNEQFF. CDR3 in DNA: TGTGCCAGCAGTCCAACTAGCGGGGGGGTTATAAACAATGAGCAGTTCTTC.

The CDR3 region has the DNA TGTGCCAGACAAGAGGTCTATGGCTACACCTTC. It specifies CARQEVYGYTF. The chain combines TRBV2 with TRBJ1-2; no clear D. CDR3 length: 11 residues. The germline gives CDR1 SNHLY, CDR2 FYNNEI. Trimming shortened V by 9 bases and J by 4 bases, and 9 bases separated the two germline ends.

This clone showed up just once. At one boundary the junction diverges from the germline segment, which might be a read error. This chain joins TRBV7-2 and TRBJ2-1, with TRBD2 matching over 11 bases. The CDR3 covers 15 residues. CDR1 SGHTA and CDR2 FQGNSA come from the germline V gene. The CDR3 DNA is TGTGCCAACAGCACCGGGACTAGCGGTTACAATGAGCAGTTCTTC. Translation: CANSTGTSGYNEQFF. Based on the CDR3 plus reference TRBV7-2 and TRBJ2-1, the full variable domain is GAGVSQSPSNKVTEKGKDVELRCDPISGHTALYWYRQSLGQGLEFLIYFQGNSAPDKSGLPSDRFSAERTGGSVSTLTIQRTQQEDSAVYLCANSTGTSGYNEQFFGPGTRLTVL.

The V gene is TRBV2, the J gene TRBJ2-7; TRBD1 matches at 12 bases. CDR3 length equals 14 residues. Germline-derived CDR1 and CDR2 are SNHLY and FYNNEI. V gave up 6 bases and J gave up 3 bases; unmatched junction bases: 3. DNA of the CDR3: TGTGCCAGCAGGGGGACAGGGGGCTTCTACGAGCAGTACGTC. Translating gives CASRGTGGFYEQYV.

The chain combines TRBV27 with TRBJ2-5; 9 nucleotides agree with TRBD1. CDR1 is MNHEY and CDR2 is SMNVEV in the germline V gene (reference sequence). The V and J ends lost 5 bases and 3 bases, in that order; junction bases with no gene match: 13. The CDR3 loop spans 17 amino acids. The CDR3 is CASSPNIRTGAKETQYF. CDR3 DNA: TGTGCCAGCAGTCCCAACATTAGGACAGGGGCTAAAGAGACCCAGTACTTC.

CDR3 residues: CASSQVGAGPDTQYF. In DNA, the CDR3 is TGTGCCAGCAGCCAAGTGGGGGCAGGACCAGATACGCAGTATTTT. V usage is TRBV4-2 and J usage is TRBJ2-3; D may be TRBD1 (6 bases). The CDR3 consists of 15 residues. Germline V gene sequence: CDR1 LGHNA, CDR2 YNFKEQ. V shed 1 base and J shed 4 bases, with 12 bases lying between them.

The chain links TRBV6-1 to TRBJ2-5; 7 bases agree with TRBD1. Germline-derived CDR1 and CDR2 are MNHNS and SASEGT. Unmatched junction bases numbered 6, after V lost 3 bases and J lost 2 bases. The CDR3 is made up of 15 amino acids. This CDR3 is CASSESTGEQETQYF. The DNA for the CDR3 is TGTGCCAGCAGTGAGAGTACAGGGGAACAAGAGACCCAGTACTTC.

The chain is built from TRBV7-9 and TRBJ1-1, with 11 bases aligning to TRBD1. Germline V CDR1 and CDR2: SEHNR, FQNEAQ (reference sequence). CDR3 size: 16 residues. V was pared by 5 bases and J by 3 bases, with 8 bases of the junction left unmatched. Here the CDR3 reads CASSEGQGAFDTEAFF. CDR3 coding DNA: TGTGCCAGCAGCGAAGGACAGGGGGCGTTCGACACTGAAGCTTTCTTT. Together with reference TRBV7-9 and TRBJ1-1, the CDR3 gives the full variable domain: DTGVSQNPRHKITKRGQNVTFRCDPISEHNRLYWYRQTLGQGPEFLTYFQNEAQLEKSRLLSDRFSAERPKGSFSTLEIQRTEQGDSAMYLCASSEGQGAFDTEAFFGQGTRLTVV.

This clone was detected only a few times. The chain couples TRBV6-1 to TRBJ1-1; D might be TRBD1 (5 bases). The CDR3 has 12 amino acids. Trimming pared 6 bases from V and 4 bases from J, leaving 9 bases between. The germline CDR1 and CDR2 sequences are MNHNS and SASEGT. The DNA for the CDR3 is TGTGCCAGCAGGATTCAGGGCACTGAAGCTTTCTTT. Protein: CASRIQGTEAFF.

The chain recombines TRBV15 with TRBJ1-4, with D unresolved. In germline, CDR1 is LNHNV, CDR2 YYDKDF (reference sequence). The CDR3 has 13 amino acids. The ends were cut back, 3 bases at V and 7 bases at J, with 9 bases in the middle. The CDR3 region has the DNA TGTGCCACCAGCAGGGCTCCTCTTGAAAAACTGTTTTTT. This translates into CATSRAPLEKLFF.

This rearrangement joins TRBV4-2 to TRBJ2-1, with TRBD2 matching 7 bases. CDR3 size: 15 residues. Germline V gene sequence: CDR1 LGHNA, CDR2 YNFKEQ. V dropped 1 base and J dropped 6; count of bases not matched to a gene: 6. The DNA of the CDR3 is TGTGCCAGCAGCCAAGCGGGTCCGGGGGGCAATGAGCAGTTCTTC. It translates to CASSQAGPGGNEQFF.

The V gene is TRBV19, the J gene TRBJ1-2, with D perhaps TRBD1 (5 bases). Germline values: CDR1 LNHDA, CDR2 SQIVND (reference sequence). CDR3 length: 14 residues. The V and J ends lost 3 bases and 9 bases respectively, with 17 bases between them. In DNA form, the CDR3 reads TGTGCCAGTAGTATCCATCAATCAGGGCTCAGCTACACCTTC. Its protein is CASSIHQSGLSYTF.

This clone was observed a handful of times. The chain combines TRBV7-2 with TRBJ2-7; TRBD1 might be the D (5 bases). The V gene's germline CDR1 is SGHTA and CDR2 FQGNSA. This CDR3 region has 14 residues. V gave up 0 bases and J gave up 6 bases, with 12 bases separating them. CDR3 bases: TGTGCCAGCAGCTTAGCGCAGGGCAGATTCGAGCAGTACTTC. It yields the protein CASSLAQGRFEQYF. Using reference TRBV7-2 and TRBJ2-7 for the parts outside the CDR3, the full variable domain is GAGVSQSPSNKVTEKGKDVELRCDPISGHTALYWYRQSLGQGLEFLIYFQGNSAPDKSGLPSDRFSAERTGGSVSTLTIQRTQQEDSAVYLCASSLAQGRFEQYFGPGTRLTVT.

This chain connects TRBV18 to TRBJ1-5; D is ambiguous. V shed 3 bases and J shed 0 bases, with 9 bases lying between them. The length of the CDR3 is 15 residues. Germline lookup yields CDR1 KGHSH and CDR2 LQKENI. The CDR3 bases are TGTGCCAGCTCACCTTCGGCGGATAGCAATCAGCCCCAGCATTTT. Protein: CASSPSADSNQPQHF.

V is TRBV7-3 and J is TRBJ2-3, with 11 bases that match TRBD2. The V gene's germline CDR1 is SGHTA and CDR2 FQGTGA. The length of the CDR3 is 17 residues. Trimming at V came to 4 bases and at J to 4 bases, leaving 10 bases not matched to a gene. The CDR3 loop reads CASSSTSGGSSADTQYF. In nucleotides, the CDR3 is TGTGCCAGCAGCTCCACTAGCGGGGGCAGTTCGGCAGATACGCAGTATTTT.

This chain connects TRBV6-5 to TRBJ1-3, with 7 bases lining up with TRBD1. V was clipped by 5 bases and J by 9 bases; unmatched bases: 10. This CDR3 is 14 amino acids long. Per the germline V gene, CDR1 is MNHEY and CDR2 is SVGAGI. The CDR3 here is CASSEGGRRSTIYF. CDR3 nucleotide sequence: TGTGCCAGCAGTGAAGGGGGCCGTCGTAGCACCATATATTTT.

The chain links TRBV27 to TRBJ2-3; 9 positions match TRBD2. Germline CDR1 and CDR2: MNHEY and SMNVEV (reference sequence). J lost 5 bases, V lost 5 bases, and 8 bases had no gene match. The CDR3 consists of 15 residues. CDR3 residues: CASSPSGDGLDTQYF. CDR3 in DNA: TGTGCCAGCAGTCCTAGCGGGGACGGGTTAGATACGCAGTATTTT.

With respect to this clone: Other DNA sequences in the same sample also yield this CDR3. V and J are TRBV30 and TRBJ1-4; D uncertain. The CDR3 sequence is 13 residues long. Trimming removed 0 bases from V and 4 bases from J, with 6 bases in between. The germline CDR1 and CDR2 sequences are GTSNPN and SVGIG (reference sequence). CDR3 sequence (DNA): TGTGCCTGGAGTGTACAGTTTAATGAAAAACTGTTTTTT. Protein product: CAWSVQFNEKLFF.

The genes are TRBV6-6 and TRBJ1-2; 8 bases are shared with TRBD1. CDR1 MNHNY and CDR2 SVGAGI come from the germline V gene (reference sequence). Trimming removed 5 bases from V and 7 bases from J; junction bases left unmatched: 9. The CDR3 has 14 amino acids. The CDR3 reads CASSTRQGSSGYTF. The DNA of the CDR3 is TGTGCCAGCAGTACAAGACAGGGGAGTAGTGGCTACACCTTC.

The rearrangement links TRBV30 to TRBJ1-4, with a weak D call TRBD1 (6 bases). The CDR3 runs to 14 residues. Germline-derived CDR1 and CDR2 are GTSNPN and SVGIG (reference sequence). V lost 3 bases to trimming and J lost 8 bases, with 16 bases between them. CDR3 DNA: TGTGCCTGGAGATCTAGGGGGTGGGAGGAAAAACTGTTTTTT. The encoded protein is CAWRSRGWEEKLFF.